This T cell receptor beta chain was captured by sequencing in a study of OX40 agonist ivuxolimab in advanced cancers. Study-wide background: Eligibility rules accepted prior anti-PD-1, anti-PD-L1 or anti-CTLA-4 therapy, and 30% to 40% had some. Study results and limitations: Certain nonresponders likewise exhibited a low normalized T-cell clonal expansion.

Germline V gene sequence: CDR1 MNHNS, CDR2 SASEGT. This CDR3 has 14 amino acids. The V gene end was trimmed by 4 bases and the J gene end by 5 bases; junction bases not matched to a gene: 6. A remark on this clone: Its antigen is still unknown.

Sequencing used immunoSEQ multiplex PCR; TCRdb keeps in-frame clones, though not all of them. The sample shows 70,000 to 80,000 clones, around 90% of them seen only once. The J gene is TRBJ1-1, the V gene TRBV6-1, with 8 positions matching TRBD1. The source was CD4+ or CD8+ T cells sorted from blood, collected in a trial of the OX40 agonist ivuxolimab. The clonotype was recovered from an adult with an advanced solid tumor such as melanoma, head and neck, liver or kidney cancer. The CDR3 sequence: CASSGAGGRTEAFF. CDR3 bases: TGTGCCAGCAGTGGGGCAGGGGGCAGGACTGAAGCTTTCTTT.